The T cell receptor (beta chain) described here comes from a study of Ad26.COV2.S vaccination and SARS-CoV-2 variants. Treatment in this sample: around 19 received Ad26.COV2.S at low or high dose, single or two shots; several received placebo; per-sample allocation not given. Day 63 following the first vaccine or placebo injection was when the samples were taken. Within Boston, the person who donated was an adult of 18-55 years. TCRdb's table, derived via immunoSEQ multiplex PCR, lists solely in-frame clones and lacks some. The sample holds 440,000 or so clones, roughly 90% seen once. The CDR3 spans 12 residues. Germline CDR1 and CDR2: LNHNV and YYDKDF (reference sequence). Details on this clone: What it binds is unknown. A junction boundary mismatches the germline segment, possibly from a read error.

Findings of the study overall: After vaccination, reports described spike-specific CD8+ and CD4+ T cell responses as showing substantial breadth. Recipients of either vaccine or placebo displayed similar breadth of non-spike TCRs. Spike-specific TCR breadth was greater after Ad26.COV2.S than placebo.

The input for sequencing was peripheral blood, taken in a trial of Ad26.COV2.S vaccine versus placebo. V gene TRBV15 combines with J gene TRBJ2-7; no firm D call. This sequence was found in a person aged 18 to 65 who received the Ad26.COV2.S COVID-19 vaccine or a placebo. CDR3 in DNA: TGTGCCACCAGCAGAGATCCCACCGAGCAGCACTTC. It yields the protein CATSRDPTEQHF.